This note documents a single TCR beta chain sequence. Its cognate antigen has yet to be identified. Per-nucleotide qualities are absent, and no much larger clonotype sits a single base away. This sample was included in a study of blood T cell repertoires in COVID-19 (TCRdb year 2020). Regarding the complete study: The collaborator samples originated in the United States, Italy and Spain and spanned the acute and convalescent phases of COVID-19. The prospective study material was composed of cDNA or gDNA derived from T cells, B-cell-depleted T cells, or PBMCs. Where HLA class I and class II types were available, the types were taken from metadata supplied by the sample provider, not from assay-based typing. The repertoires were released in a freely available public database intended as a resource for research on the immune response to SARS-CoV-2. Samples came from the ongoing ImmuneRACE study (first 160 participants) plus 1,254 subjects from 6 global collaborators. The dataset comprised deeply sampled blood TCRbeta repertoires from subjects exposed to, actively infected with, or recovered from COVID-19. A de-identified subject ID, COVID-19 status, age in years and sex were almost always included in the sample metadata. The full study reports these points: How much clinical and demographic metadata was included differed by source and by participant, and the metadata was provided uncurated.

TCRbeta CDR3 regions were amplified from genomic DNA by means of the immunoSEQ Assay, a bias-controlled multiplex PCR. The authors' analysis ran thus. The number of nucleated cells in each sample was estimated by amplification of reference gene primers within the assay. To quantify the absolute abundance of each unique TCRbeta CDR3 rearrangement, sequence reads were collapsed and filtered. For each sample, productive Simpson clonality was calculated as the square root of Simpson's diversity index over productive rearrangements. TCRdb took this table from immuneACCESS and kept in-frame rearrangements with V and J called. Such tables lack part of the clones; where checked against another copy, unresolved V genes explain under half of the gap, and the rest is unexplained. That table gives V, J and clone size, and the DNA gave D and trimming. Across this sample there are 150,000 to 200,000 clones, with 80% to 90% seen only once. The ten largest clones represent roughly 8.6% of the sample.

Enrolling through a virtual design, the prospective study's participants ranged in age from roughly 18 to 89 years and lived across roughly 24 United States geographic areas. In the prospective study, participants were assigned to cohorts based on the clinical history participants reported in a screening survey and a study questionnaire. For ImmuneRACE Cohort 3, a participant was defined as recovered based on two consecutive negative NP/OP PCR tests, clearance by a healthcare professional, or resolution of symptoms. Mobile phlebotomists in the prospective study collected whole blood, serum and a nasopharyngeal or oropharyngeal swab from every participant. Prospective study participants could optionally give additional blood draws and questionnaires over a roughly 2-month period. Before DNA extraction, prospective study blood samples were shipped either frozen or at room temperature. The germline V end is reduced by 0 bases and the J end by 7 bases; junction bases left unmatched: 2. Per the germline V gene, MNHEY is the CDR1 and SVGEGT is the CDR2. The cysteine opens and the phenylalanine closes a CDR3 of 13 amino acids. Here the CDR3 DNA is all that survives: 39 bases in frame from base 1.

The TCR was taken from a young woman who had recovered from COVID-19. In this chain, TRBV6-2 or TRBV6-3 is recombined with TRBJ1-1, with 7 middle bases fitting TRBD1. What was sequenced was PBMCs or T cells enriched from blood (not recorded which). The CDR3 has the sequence CASSYSDRNEAFF. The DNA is TGTGCCAGCAGTTACTCGGACAGGAATGAAGCTTTCTTT.